Following are 29 T cell receptor beta chains from one sample sequenced in a study of blood T cell repertoires in COVID-19. Assay used: immunoSEQ multiplex PCR; TCRdb lists only in-frame clones, some missing. Among roughly 380,000 clones, about nine tenths were seen once, and the ten largest hold about 1.6%. Sequences were obtained from peripheral blood. These receptor sequences come from a woman in her thirties or forties with COVID-19, enrolled during active disease.

This clone was seen just once. The chain links TRBV7-3 to TRBJ2-2; weak D call: TRBD1 (7 bases). The V end was cut by 6 bases, the J end by 1 base, with 15 bases between. The CDR3 sequence is 16 residues long. CDR1 is SGHTA, CDR2 FQGTGA, per germline. The CDR3 is CASRARRGLNTGELFF. The CDR3 DNA sequence: TGTGCCAGCAGGGCAAGGAGGGGGCTGAACACCGGGGAGCTGTTTTTT. Together with reference TRBV7-3 and TRBJ2-2, the CDR3 gives the full variable domain: GAGVSQTPSNKVTEKGKYVELRCDPISGHTALYWYRQSLGQGPEFLIYFQGTGAADDSGLPNDRFFAVRPEGSVSTLKIQRTERGDSAVYLCASRARRGLNTGELFFGEGSRLTVL.

The chain is built from TRBV6-5 and TRBJ1-6; tentative D call: TRBD1 (6 bases). Germline V gene sequence: CDR1 MNHEY, CDR2 SVGAGI. The CDR3 has 16 residues. V dropped 2 bases and J dropped 2 bases, with 10 bases sitting between them. The CDR3 nucleotides are TGTGCCAGCAGTTACCGGGACATCGCCTATAATTCACCCCTCCACTTT. Protein sequence: CASSYRDIAYNSPLHF.

This clone was detected only once. The V call is TRBV29-1, the J call TRBJ2-2; possibly TRBD2 for D (6 bases). Trimming cost V 3 bases and J 6 bases, with 11 bases left between them. The CDR3 runs to 13 residues. Germline-derived CDR1 and CDR2 are SQVTM and ANQGSEA. The CDR3 protein is CSVDRGVAGELFF. The CDR3 bases are TGCAGCGTTGACCGCGGGGTCGCCGGGGAGCTGTTTTTT.

This rearrangement joins TRBV19 to TRBJ1-2; D call uncertain. The V gene's germline CDR1 is LNHDA and CDR2 SQIVND (reference sequence). CDR3 size: 15 residues. V dropped 3 bases and J dropped 6 bases, with 17 bases sitting between them. The CDR3 loop reads CASSIIQISSDGYTF. The CDR3, as DNA: TGTGCCAGTAGTATCATCCAAATATCCTCGGATGGCTACACCTTC.

This clone turned up a few times. The gene calls are TRBV27 and TRBJ1-1, with a weak D call TRBD1 (6 bases). The germline V and J ends were trimmed by 5 bases and 0 bases, with 7 bases remaining between them. Germline CDR1 is MNHEY and CDR2 is SMNVEV (reference sequence). This CDR3 comprises 13 residues. CDR3 nucleotides: TGTGCCAGCAGTGACAGGTTGAACACTGAAGCTTTCTTT. It codes for CASSDRLNTEAFF.

This clone was seen only a few times. V is TRBV18 and J is TRBJ1-6; D remains unclear. V was pared by 2 bases and J by 11 bases, with 25 bases between. Germline values: CDR1 KGHSH, CDR2 LQKENI. This CDR3 region has 18 residues. For the CDR3, the DNA is TGTGCCAGCTCACCATTAGGTTTTATGAACAGTCTTCTCGCACCCCTCCACTTT. Translation gives CASSPLGFMNSLLAPLHF. The whole variable domain, filled in from reference TRBV18 and TRBJ1-6, reads NAGVMQNPRHLVRRRGQEARLRCSPMKGHSHVYWYRQLPEEGLKFMVYLQKENIIDESGMPKERFSAEFPKEGPSILRIQQVVRGDSAAYFCASSPLGFMNSLLAPLHFGNGTRLTVT.

This chain uses TRBV7-2 with TRBJ1-2, with no clear D. Germline-derived CDR1 and CDR2 are SGHTA and FQGNSA. Trimming cost V 2 bases and J 8 bases, with 15 bases left between them. This CDR3 region has 14 residues. As DNA, the CDR3 is TGTGCCAGCAGCTTATCAACCGGGGTGGGAGGCTACACCTTC. Its translation is CASSLSTGVGGYTF.

The V gene is TRBV27, the J gene TRBJ2-7, with a possible D match to TRBD2 (6 bases). The length of the CDR3 is 16 residues. Trimming left V 6 bases short and J 4 bases short, with 22 bases between. Germline V gene sequence: CDR1 MNHEY, CDR2 SMNVEV (reference sequence). This CDR3 is CASRRDLRPKGYEQYF. CDR3 bases: TGTGCCAGCAGGCGGGACCTACGACCGAAGGGTTACGAGCAGTACTTC.

The rearrangement joins TRBV10-3 to TRBJ2-7; D is unresolved. This CDR3 is built from 12 residues. Germline V CDR1 and CDR2: ENHRY, SYGVKD. Trimming pared 3 bases from V and 7 bases from J, leaving 10 bases between. The CDR3 DNA reads as TGTGCCATCAGTGATGTCCGTCAGGAGCAGTACTTC. This gives the protein CAISDVRQEQYF.

This chain links TRBV5-6 with TRBJ1-2; no clear D gene. V was cut by 7 bases and J by 4 bases, with 8 bases left in between. The V gene's germline CDR1 is SGHDT and CDR2 YYEEEE. The CDR3 loop spans 11 amino acids. CDR3 nucleotides: TGTGCCAGCGGGCCCTTCTATGGCTACACCTTC. Its protein product is CASGPFYGYTF.

V and J are TRBV7-2 and TRBJ1-2; D unclear. The CDR3 loop spans 15 amino acids. V was clipped by 2 bases and J by 1 base, with 11 bases between them. Germline V gene lookup returns CDR1 SGHTA and CDR2 FQGNSA. The DNA for the CDR3 is TGTGCCAGCAGCTTACGAGAAGCTCATAACTATGGCTACACCTTC. Its translation: CASSLREAHNYGYTF.

The chain employs TRBV27 and TRBJ2-5, with D possibly being TRBD2 (6 bases). Germline V gene lookup returns CDR1 MNHEY and CDR2 SMNVEV (reference sequence). The CDR3 totals 14 residues. V was pared by 5 bases and J by 6 bases, with 16 bases between. CDR3 DNA sequence: TGTGCCAGCAGTCTGGGGACTCCCCCAAAGACCCAGTACTTC. Protein product: CASSLGTPPKTQYF.

The rearrangement links TRBV6-2 or TRBV6-3 to TRBJ1-2; tentative D call: TRBD1 (6 bases). V was shortened by 6 bases and J by 3 bases, with 14 bases between the two germline ends. The CDR3 is 14 residues long. The germline V gene encodes CDR1 MNHEY and CDR2 SVGEGT. The CDR3 here is CASSLRTDHYGYTF. Here the CDR3 DNA reads TGTGCCAGCAGCCTCCGGACAGACCACTATGGCTACACCTTC.

J is TRBJ1-5 and V is TRBV6-2 or TRBV6-3, with unresolved D. The ends were cut back, 4 bases at V and 7 bases at J, with 14 bases in the middle. In germline, CDR1 is MNHEY, CDR2 SVGEGT. The CDR3 totals 14 residues. The CDR3 here is CASSSPGLSQPQHF. The DNA for the CDR3 is TGTGCCAGCAGTTCACCAGGATTGTCGCAGCCCCAGCATTTT.

The V gene is TRBV7-3, the J gene TRBJ2-7; perhaps TRBD2 as D (5 bases). The CDR3 loop spans 14 amino acids. V dropped 5 bases and J dropped 7 bases, with 18 bases sitting between them. Germline assignment: CDR1 SGHTA and CDR2 FQGTGA. CDR3 DNA sequence: TGTGCCAGCAGCCCCGACCCCGACCGGAGGGAGCAGTACTTC. Translated: CASSPDPDRREQYF.

This rearrangement joins TRBV5-8 to TRBJ1-5; TRBD1 aligns across 9 bases. CDR1 is SGHTS and CDR2 is YDEGEE in the germline V gene. V shed 3 bases, J shed 2 bases, and the junction held 9 bases outside the gene matches. The CDR3 is 17 residues long. CDR3 amino acids: CASSSTGGDRGNQPQHF. CDR3 in DNA: TGTGCCAGCAGCTCAACCGGAGGGGACAGGGGCAATCAGCCCCAGCATTTT.

This clone was seen once. This sequence joins TRBV7-3 and TRBJ2-7, with 10 bases fitting TRBD1. V was pared by 4 bases and J by 4 bases, with 7 bases of the junction left unmatched. Germline assignment: CDR1 SGHTA and CDR2 FQGTGA. The CDR3 runs 15 residues. For the CDR3, the DNA is TGTGCCAGCAGCTCGGGACAGGGGAGTCGGTACGAGCAGTACTTC. Protein sequence: CASSSGQGSRYEQYF.

CDR3 sequence (DNA): TGTGCCAGCAGTCCAAGGGACAGCCTCTACGAGCAGTACTTC. Amino acid sequence: CASSPRDSLYEQYF. The rearrangement uses TRBV27 and TRBJ2-7; TRBD1 matches 7 bases. V was clipped by 5 bases and J by 3 bases; unmatched bases: 7. The germline V gene has CDR1 MNHEY and CDR2 SMNVEV (reference sequence). The length of the CDR3 is 14 residues.

This clone occurred once. The rearrangement joins TRBV6-2 or TRBV6-3 to TRBJ2-6, with D possibly TRBD1 on 6 matching bases. Between the trimmed V and J ends, which lost 4 bases and 3 bases, there was a span of 7 bases. This CDR3 is built from 14 residues. Germline values: CDR1 MNHEY, CDR2 SVGEGT. This CDR3 reads CASSWGRGANVLTF. CDR3 bases: TGTGCCAGCAGTTGGGGGCGTGGGGCCAACGTCCTGACTTTC.

The J gene is TRBJ2-7, the V gene TRBV28, with D possibly TRBD2 on 6 matching bases. Germline V lookup: CDR1 MDHEN, CDR2 SYDVKM. Trimming left V 2 bases short and J 3 bases short, with 11 bases between. The CDR3 is made up of 14 amino acids. The CDR3 sequence is CASSLGMDYYEQYF. The DNA for the CDR3 is TGTGCCAGCAGTTTAGGGATGGACTACTACGAGCAGTACTTC.

This clone has only one observation. The chain uses TRBV7-9 and TRBJ2-7; D call uncertain. V shed 2 bases and J shed 2 bases, with 10 bases lying between them. Looked up from germline, CDR1 is SEHNR and CDR2 is FQNEAQ (reference sequence). This CDR3 region has 14 residues. CDR3 amino acids: CASSLPQNTYEQYF. The CDR3 DNA reads as TGTGCCAGCAGCTTACCACAGAACACCTACGAGCAGTACTTC.

This sequence joins TRBV27 and TRBJ1-5, with D uncertain. In germline, CDR1 is MNHEY, CDR2 SMNVEV (reference sequence). V lost 6 bases and J lost 7, with 13 bases in between. This CDR3 spans 13 amino acids. CDR3 amino acids: CASSSTSEQPQHF. The CDR3 coding sequence is TGTGCCAGCAGCTCCACTTCGGAGCAGCCCCAGCATTTT.

The rearrangement uses TRBV27 and TRBJ2-7; D perhaps matches TRBD2 (5 bases). CDR1 is MNHEY, CDR2 SMNVEV, per germline (reference sequence). V lost 6 bases and J 6 bases, leaving 12 bases between the germline ends. This CDR3 is 12 amino acids long. CDR3 nucleotide sequence: TGTGCCAGCAGAAGACTCCGGGGCGAGCAGTACTTC. It translates to CASRRLRGEQYF.

The chain recombines TRBV7-9 with TRBJ2-3; 7 nucleotides align to TRBD2. Germline V CDR1 and CDR2: SEHNR, FQNEAQ (reference sequence). The V segment lost 5 bases and the J segment 6 bases; nucleotides outside the gene matches: 17. The CDR3 is 17 residues long. The CDR3 DNA follows: TGTGCCAGCAGCCTTCCACTGGGAGGGGTTGCCGCTGATACGCAGTATTTT. It encodes CASSLPLGGVAADTQYF.

The rearrangement joins TRBV6-2 or TRBV6-3 to TRBJ2-1; TRBD2 matches 12 bases. With V trimmed by 5 bases and J by 5 bases, 10 bases remained unmatched. The V gene's germline CDR1 is MNHEY and CDR2 SVGEGT. The CDR3 is 17 residues long. In DNA form, the CDR3 reads TGTGCCAGCAGTAATCCTAGCGGGAGGGCCCGGGACAATGAGCAGTTCTTC. Its translation is CASSNPSGRARDNEQFF.

This rearrangement joins TRBV9 to TRBJ1-1; 7 bases map to TRBD1. CDR3 length: 13 residues. Germline V gene data show CDR1 as SGDLS and CDR2 as YYNGEE. J was trimmed by 5 bases and V by 4 bases; bases with no gene match: 5. Here the CDR3 DNA reads TGTGCCAGCAGCATAACAGGGGAGACTGAAGCTTTCTTT. As protein: CASSITGETEAFF. The full variable domain, its missing parts supplied by reference TRBV9 and TRBJ1-1, is DSGVTQTPKHLITATGQRVTLRCSPRSGDLSVYWYQQSLDQGLQFLIQYYNGEERAKGNILERFSAQQFPDLHSELNLSSLELGDSALYFCASSITGETEAFFGQGTRLTVV.

For the CDR3, the DNA is TGTGCCAGCAGGCCACAGGAGGGTCAGCCCCAGCATTTT. Translated: CASRPQEGQPQHF. The genes are TRBV6-5 and TRBJ1-5; the D gene is possibly TRBD1 (5 bases). Germline CDR1 MNHEY, CDR2 SVGAGI. The CDR3 is made up of 13 amino acids. Trimming took off 6 bases at V and 6 bases at J, with 12 bases between the two ends.

The chain recombines TRBV11-2 with TRBJ1-4, with D possibly TRBD1 on 5 matching bases. Between the trimmed V and J ends, which lost 7 bases and 4 bases, there was a span of 13 bases. This CDR3 comprises 14 residues. The germline gives CDR1 SGHAT, CDR2 FQNNGV. Here the CDR3 reads CASNPFGGNEKLFF. The CDR3 bases are TGTGCCAGCAACCCCTTCGGGGGTAATGAAAAACTGTTTTTT.

The V and J genes are TRBV18 and TRBJ2-2; TRBD1 matches at 7 bases. Germline V lookup: CDR1 KGHSH, CDR2 LQKENI. The ends lost 3 bases at V and 3 bases at J; junction bases unmatched: 7. CDR3 length: 16 residues. CDR3 sequence: CASSPTGVIHTGELFF. CDR3 sequence (DNA): TGTGCCAGCTCACCTACAGGGGTCATCCACACCGGGGAGCTGTTTTTT.